The clone carrying this T cell receptor beta chain was seen many times. The target antigen is unknown. 5'-RACE, quantitative and with molecular barcodes, yielded the TCR beta libraries. TCRdb recomputed calls from the 5' RACE reads with MiXCR, one row per CDR3 protein. Here the sample spans some 800,000 distinct CDR3 sequences, about 12% being singletons. The data are from a study of CD8 T cells in ankylosing spondylitis. Per the germline V gene, CDR1 is LGHNA and CDR2 is YSLEER. J gave up 5 bases and V 4 bases, and 6 bases lay outside the gene matches. CDR3 length: 15 amino acids. Study-level points and caveats: As reported, disease-linked clones showed significant enrichment in matched ankylosing spondylitis synovial fluid. Those disease-linked clones were CD8+; they were also relatively rare in peripheral blood. Some motif variants were previously reported in reactive arthritis synovial fluid and blood. In ankylosing spondylitis blood, a motif of eight highly homologous TCR beta variants appeared characteristic.

Sequenced: blood, either unsorted or a sorted T cell fraction (not recorded which). This TCR was recovered from a male donor with ankylosing spondylitis. V is TRBV4-3 and J is TRBJ2-1; 9 nucleotides match TRBD2. The DNA for the CDR3 is TGCGCCAGCAGCCTAAGCGGGAGGTTCAACAATGAGCAGTTCTTC. Translation gives CASSLSGRFNNEQFF.